Below, one TCR beta chain is given with its context. This clone was seen only once. No cognate antigen has been identified for it. An end of the junction differs from the germline gene, which may be a read error. To prepare the library, the immunoSEQ multiplex PCR assay was applied. The multiplex PCR relied on a mix of 60 forward primers for TCR Vbeta segments and 13 reverse primers for TCR Jbeta segments. A multiplex PCR assay on genomic DNA amplified the CDR3 region of rearranged TCR beta genes. The amplified TCR beta libraries were sequenced on the Illumina HiSeq System as 87-base-pair reads. From the authors' description of their analysis: In a later analysis, tens of millions of unique TCR beta chains were counted across the approximately 670 repertoires, and some 10 million of these chains were shared by at least two donors. A nearest-neighbor algorithm error-corrected the raw reads and collapsed the reads into unique sequences, merging closely related sequences to remove PCR and sequencing errors. To assign V, D and J gene segments, CDR3 sequences were aligned to IMGT reference sequences. For a sequence to be retained, a match of at least six nucleotides to both a V gene segment and a J gene segment was required. A rearrangement counted as productive if the CDR3 had no stop codons and remained in frame with V and J, and every other rearrangement counted as non-productive. CDR3 was defined according to IMGT convention as the region running from the second conserved V-encoded cysteine to the conserved J-encoded phenylalanine. In an earlier analysis of roughly 580 of the donors, sequences lacking an unambiguous match to a single V gene segment were excluded. In an earlier analysis of approximately 590 of the donors, a V segment was called functional when productive rearrangements were above 56.7%, and segregating when the standard deviation between donors exceeded 5%. A statistical classification framework was built for diagnosing cytomegalovirus status from the catalog of TCR beta chain sequences. In a later analysis, V and J genes were assigned by comparing TCR nucleotide sequences against IMGT/GENE-DB human TR gene sequences. In a later analysis, CDR3 sequences and most-parsimonious VDJ recombination scenarios were assigned using the TCRdist pipeline. In a later analysis, each TCR beta chain was defined by its CDR3 amino acid sequence together with its V-gene family, and reads lacking a unique V-gene family were excluded. In a later analysis, 450 to 600 highly shared, low-generation-probability nucleotide sequences were removed to address suspected cross-contamination and a sequencing artifact. In a later analysis, a clonal expansion index for each public chain was calculated from normalized within-repertoire ranks of inferred template counts. Generation probabilities in a later analysis came from a VDJ recombination model fitted to out-of-frame rearrangements, and those results were checked against IGoR. A later analysis scored TCR-TCR, TCR-HLA and TCR-CMV co-occurrence with hypergeometric tests, applying a repertoire-size bias correction to TCR pairs. In a later analysis, false discovery rates were estimated by permuting HLA or CMV assignments 20 times. In a later analysis, co-occurring TCRs were grouped using DBSCAN, with TCRdist sequence similarity added in when clustering inside HLA-allele-positive subsets. For co-occurrence clustering, repertoires with fewer than 30,000 or more than 120,000 public chains were excluded, along with 5 or 6 repertoires with anomalous nucleotide sharing. TCRdb holds this immuneACCESS table with in-frame rearrangements only. Some clones are missing; in checked studies, unresolved V genes explain under half, and the rest has no known cause. V and J calls and clone size are given by that table; D and trimming were obtained from the DNA. The sample table contains 150,000 to 200,000 clones; only one count was recorded for 60% to 80% of them. The ten biggest clones cover around 14% of the sample.

The entry originates in a study of cytomegalovirus exposure and HLA in healthy donors (dated by TCRdb to 2016 to 2017). With respect to the entire study: In an earlier analysis of some 550 of the donors, under 300 Gb of sequence data and 117 million unique TCR beta sequences from about 179 million T cells were reported. About 280 gigabases of sequencing data and 70 million to 100 million unique TCR sequences made up an early release that covered over 550 HLA-typed donors. Of the roughly 400 genotyped donors, roughly 85% fell in the genetic ancestry cluster associated with self-reported Caucasian donors. The study aimed to test whether cataloging public T cell receptors could reveal signatures of past pathogen exposure. Using immunosequencing, the study profiled T cell repertoires from some 670 subjects and related those repertoires to cytomegalovirus serostatus. Besides the first cohort of 666 subjects, a separate validation cohort made up of 120 different subjects was used. To predict cytomegalovirus infection status, the study brought together high-throughput TCR immunosequencing, statistical association of individual TCRs with disease status, and machine learning. In a later analysis, previously published TCR beta repertoires from 550 to 700 donors were re-analyzed and high-resolution HLA genotyping was added so that TCR occurrence patterns could be studied. Rather than using new phenotypic data, the later analysis identified candidate immune exposures from TCR beta sequences and from how often those sequences occurred across donors. To decide whether each TCR beta V gene segment behaved as functional or pseudogenic, an earlier analysis of some 580 of the donors relied on high-throughput TCR beta sequencing. Donor age, sex, ethnicity and CMV serostatus were collected together with the repertoire data. Genome-wide SNP genotypes for about three fifths of the roughly 700 donors were used in a later genetic analysis, which treated that subset as a discovery cohort. All discovery cohort repertoires had been generated on a single sequencing platform. Class I and class II HLA loci were covered by the typing at four-digit resolution. Typing coverage differed by locus: A, B, C, DRB1 and DQB1 were typed in about 620-630 donors, DQA1 in about 510, DPA1 in some 570, and DPB1 in 472. Five DR-DQ haplotypes were handled as single units for association and clustering, since linkage in the cohort was strong. On average, around 200,000 unique TCR beta nucleotide sequences were sequenced per donor among some 420 genotyped donors of the cohort, with roughly 20% of those sequences being non-productive.

Study-wide conclusions, independent of this receptor: Linkage disequilibrium might explain the correlated functional status among segregating V segments, but an unknown experimental factor could not be ruled out. In an earlier analysis of 587 of the donors, most TCR beta V segments appeared in productive rearrangements about 87% or about 30% of the time, broadly matching IMGT annotations. Sequencing depth was assumed to be roughly uniform across donors in the presence/absence analyses, though that assumption may not hold. Because counts were too low, seventeen rarely observed V segments, including chromosome 9 orphons, were left out of the earlier analysis of some 600 of the donors. Compared with the approximately 710-donor mean, donors in an Asian-associated ancestry cluster had fewer N-insertions in productive TCRs, according to a later genetic analysis. The authors suggested that the approach could potentially be generalized to other disease states and immunological phenotypes. Across donors, most TCR sequences were observed very rarely, whereas some public TCRs were present in many individuals. When HLA alleles, especially DR and DQ, strongly co-occurred, TCR associations were difficult to assign to individual alleles. A few of the identified cytomegalovirus-associated TCR beta chains were confirmed in vitro to be specific for cytomegalovirus antigens. In a later analysis, several top co-occurrence clusters were reported to appear linked to parvovirus B19, influenza, CMV and Epstein-Barr virus. Only TCR beta chains were sequenced in this cohort, and the absence of alpha or paired-chain data limited detectable features. According to a later analysis, TCR association rates differed among HLA loci, with DRB1 alleles showing the most associated TCRs and HLA-C alleles showing the fewest. Specific HLA alleles were associated with 15,000 to 20,000 TCR beta sequences at a false discovery rate of 0.05 in a later analysis. Compared with equally common non-associated chains, HLA-associated TCR beta chains in a later analysis were more clonally expanded and had lower generation probabilities. An association between a missense DCLRE1C variant and V-gene and J-gene trimming of TCR beta chains was found in a later genetic analysis and replicated in an independent cohort. According to a later analysis, most CMV-associated TCR beta chains appeared to be HLA-restricted, and the HLA associations seemed to be driven largely by CMV exposure. Because HLA typing was missing for some donors at each locus, association tests included only the typed subset. A further reported finding was that TCR beta sequences accurately predicted the HLA-A and HLA-B alleles for most subjects in the first cohort. The classifier was reported to diagnose cytomegalovirus status with high specificity and sensitivity in both the original and validation cohorts. The 87-base-pair reads could not distinguish some IMGT-functional V segments, including TRBV6-2 and TRBV6-3, so those segments were excluded. The sequencing pipeline was judged likely to have produced a cluster of highly shared sequence variants as a technical artifact. The study gave a list of 150 to 200 TCR beta chains associated with cytomegalovirus. For the cohort, immune exposure information was limited to CMV serostatus.

The cohort was made up of several hundred healthy bone marrow donors. All cohort members were sampled while nominally healthy, although unrecorded immune exposures were likely present. The donor was CMV seropositive and was included in the group of 290 or so seropositive cohort members. A peripheral blood sample was collected from each donor, and TCR beta sequencing was performed on peripheral blood mononuclear cells. Genomic DNA extraction from the blood cell samples was performed with the Qiagen DNeasy Blood Extraction Kit. As encoded in the germline V gene (reference sequence), CDR1 is SEHNR while CDR2 is FQNEAQ. The CDR3 spans 12 residues, from the cysteine through the phenylalanine. Solely the CDR3 DNA is kept, with 36 bases framed from the first base.

The chain joins TRBV7-9 to TRBJ2-3; TRBD1 is a weak D gene call, 5 bases matching. This receptor was obtained from a woman between 50 and 59 years old in good health and CMV-seropositive. The sequenced material came from PBMCs. Here is the DNA: TGTTCCAGCAGCGCCTCAGGGTATACGCAGTATTTT. The translation is CSSSASGYTQYF.